The present T cell receptor (beta chain) was sequenced within a study of somatic mutations in cytotoxic T cells in rheumatoid arthritis. CDR1 and CDR2 from the germline V gene are PRHDT and FYEKMQ (reference sequence). J was trimmed by 0 bases and V by 5 bases; bases with no gene match: 11. The CDR3 is 18 residues long. Clones were sequenced by immunoSEQ multiplex PCR, and TCRdb holds only the in-frame ones, with some missing. In the table there are about 19,000 clones, about 83% of which are singletons. This TCR derives from a man aged 18-30 years with rheumatoid arthritis. The chain recombines TRBV13 with TRBJ2-5, with 11 bases that match TRBD2. The sequenced material came from CD8+ T cells sorted from blood. For the CDR3, the DNA is TGTGCCAGCAGCACTTGGGGTAGCGGGGGGGCCAACCAAGAGACCCAGTACTTC. This sequence encodes CASSTWGSGGANQETQYF. Looking up the rest from reference TRBV13 and TRBJ2-5 gives the full variable domain: AAGVIQSPRHLIKEKRETATLKCYPIPRHDTVYWYQQGPGQDPQFLISFYEKMQSDKGSIPDRFSAQQFSDYHSELNMSSLELGDSALYFCASSTWGSGGANQETQYFGPGTRLLVL.